The rows below give T cell receptor beta chains drawn from one sample of a study of technical replicates of blood from a handful of donors. TCRdb's copy holds only in-frame clones and misses some; the assay was immunoSEQ multiplex PCR. This sample has around 68,000 clones, with under 98% found just once. Sequencing was carried out using T cells isolated from PBMCs. These receptors all stem from a human donor in good health. CDR3s include the opening cysteine and the closing phenylalanine or tryptophan. D genes are given only for firm matches. Rows give clone size only sometimes, using once, few, many, or a class for an expanded clone.

-,TRBJ2-4,TRBV27,TRBD2,TGTGCCAGCGGGACTAGCGTAAACATTCAGTACTTC,CASGTSVNIQYF
-,TRBJ2-7,TRBV2,TRBD2,TGTGCCAGCAGTGAAGGTAGCGGGAGGGGCGAGCAGTACTTC,CASSEGSGRGEQYF
-,TRBJ2-4,TRBV5-6,-,TGTGCCAGCAGCTTGGCTAGCAACATTCAGTACTTC,CASSLASNIQYF
-,TRBJ1-1,TRBV9,-,TGTGCCAGCAGCCCTGACCCAGGGGACACTGAAGCTTTCTTT,CASSPDPGDTEAFF
-,TRBJ1-5,TRBV27,TRBD1,TGTGCCAGCAGAAAAGCAGGGGGGCCCCAGCATTTT,CASRKAGGPQHF
-,TRBJ2-5,TRBV11-2,TRBD2,TGTGCCAGCAGCTTCCGTGCGGGAGACCAAGAGACCCAGTACTTC,CASSFRAGDQETQYF
-,TRBJ1-4,TRBV29-1,-,TGCAGCGTTGAAGCGCGGGGGTATGAAAAACTGTTTTTT,CSVEARGYEKLFF
once,TRBJ2-2,TRBV7-2,TRBD2,TGTGCCAGCAGCCCTGGACTAGCGGGAGTAGGTAGCACCGGGGAGCTGTTTTTT,CASSPGLAGVGSTGELFF
-,TRBJ2-7,TRBV6-5,TRBD2,TGTGCCAGCAACCCCACTAGCGGAACCTACGAGCAGTACTTC,CASNPTSGTYEQYF
few,TRBJ2-7,TRBV5-6,-,TGTGCCAGCACCATCTCAGGAGGGTTGAGAGACGAGCAGTACTTC,CASTISGGLRDEQYF
once,TRBJ1-5,TRBV9,TRBD1,TGTGCCAGCAGCGACAGGGGGTTGAGCAATCAGCCCCAGCATTTT,CASSDRGLSNQPQHF
-,TRBJ1-5,TRBV27,-,TGTGCCAGCAGTTTTTCAGGTTATAGCAATCAGCCCCAGCATTTT,CASSFSGYSNQPQHF
-,TRBJ1-2,TRBV30,TRBD1,TGTGCCTGGGGACAGGGGGACTATGGCTACACCTTC,CAWGQGDYGYTF
-,TRBJ2-5,TRBV18,-,TGTGCCAGCTCACCATTGGGGCAAGGTATCGAGACCCAGTACTTC,CASSPLGQGIETQYF
-,TRBJ1-5,TRBV7-8,-,TGTGCCAGCAGCTTGGCGGCGGCGAACCAGCCCCAGCATTTT,CASSLAAANQPQHF
-,TRBJ1-2,TRBV19,-,TGTGCCAGTAGTATAGTCCTTTTTACCGGGACAAAATATGGCTACACCTTC,CASSIVLFTGTKYGYTF
-,TRBJ2-5,TRBV5-1,TRBD1,TGCGCCAGCAGCCCCGTAGGGGACAGACTTGAGACCCAGTACTTC,CASSPVGDRLETQYF
-,TRBJ2-1,TRBV4-3,TRBD2,TGCGCCAGCAGCCAAGACGGTTCTAGCGGGACTGAGCAGTTCTTC,CASSQDGSSGTEQFF